What follows describes a single T cell receptor (beta chain). Its target is unknown. These data belong to a study of identifying expanded T cells in peripheral blood. Overall study results and limits: Over two and four weeks, about 15 and 19 clones changed, versus approximately 1.1 between replicates.

The CDR3 has 14 amino acids. CDR1 is MGHRA, CDR2 YSYEKL, per germline. V dropped 0 bases and J dropped 4 bases, with 7 bases sitting between them. Profiled with immunoSEQ multiplex PCR; TCRdb holds only in-frame clones, not every one. The table has about 78,000 clones, 84% seen once. The receptor was isolated from a person aged 18 to 69 in good health. The genes are TRBV4-1 and TRBJ1-5; D is uncertain. The specimen was blood. The DNA of the CDR3 is TGCGCCAGCAGCCAAGAAATTGGGAATCAGCCCCAGCATTTT. It is translated as CASSQEIGNQPQHF.